This is a list of T cell receptor beta chains from one sample in a study of cytomegalovirus exposure and HLA in healthy donors. Data came from immunoSEQ multiplex PCR; TCRdb stores just in-frame clones and leaves some out. The top ten clones hold around 4.7% of a sample with around 150,000 clones, about 75% of them seen once. The sequencing input was PBMCs. All receptors derive from a male donor in good health and CMV-seronegative. Each CDR3 is given with its conserved first and last residue. A D gene is named only where the DNA matches it firmly. The size entry is marked missing in some rows and otherwise reads once, few, many or a size class.

. TRBJ2-3 TRBV7-2 . TGTGCCAGCAGCTTTCGGGGCACAGATACGCAGTATTTT CASSFRGTDTQYF
. TRBJ2-5 TRBV27 . TGTGCCAGCAGGGGGGGGGCCGGGGTGACCCAGTACTTC CASRGGAGVTQYF
. TRBJ2-2 TRBV11-1 . TGTGCCAGCAGCCGGTTCGGGAGCAGGTTCACGTTGAACACCGGGGAGCTGTTTTTT CASSRFGSRFTLNTGELFF
. TRBJ1-2 TRBV19 once TGTGCCAGTAGTATAGCCTCCGGCTATGGCTACACCTTC CASSIASGYGYTF
TRBD1 TRBJ2-7 TRBV28 few TGTGCCAGCAGTTTAGGGGGACAGAGTTACGAGCAGTACTTC CASSLGGQSYEQYF
TRBD2 TRBJ2-7 TRBV10-3 . TGTGCCATCGGTGAGAGCGGGATCCACGAGCAGTACTTC CAIGESGIHEQYF
TRBD2 TRBJ2-3 TRBV15 . TGTGCCACCAAGGAGAGCGGGAGGGCCAGCACAGATACGCAGTATTTT CATKESGRASTDTQYF
TRBD1 TRBJ1-2 TRBV28 . TGTGCCAGCAGCCTTGGGACAGCAACTGGCTACACCTTC CASSLGTATGYTF
. TRBJ1-2 TRBV5-1 . TGCGCCAGCAGCTTCACAGGGAGGGGGGACTATGGCTACACCTTC CASSFTGRGDYGYTF
. TRBJ1-2 TRBV18 . TGTGCCAGCTCACCTGGACAAGAATTGGGCTACACCTTC CASSPGQELGYTF
. TRBJ1-5 TRBV6-5 . TGTGCCAGCAGCGACGGACGGGGAACGCCCCAGCATTTT CASSDGRGTPQHF
TRBD1 TRBJ1-6 TRBV7-2 . TGTGCCAGCAGGCCGGGACAGGGAGACTCACCCCTCCACTTT CASRPGQGDSPLHF
. TRBJ1-6 TRBV5-1 . TGCGCCAGCAGCTTGATTGGGGGCTCACATTCCCATTCACCCCTCCACTTT CASSLIGGSHSHSPLHF
TRBD1 TRBJ2-7 TRBV7-3 . TGTGCCAGCAGCCCTCGACAGGGTAGCGAGCAGTACTTC CASSPRQGSEQYF
. TRBJ1-2 TRBV5-4 . TGTGCCAGCAGCTTAGAGGGCAGGTATGGCTACACCTTC CASSLEGRYGYTF